This T cell receptor beta chain was identified during a study of identical twins. Study conclusions and caveats: There is a chance that invariant MAIT and iNKT cells partially muddied zero-insertion analyses. Insertion counts were lower in abundant cord blood beta clonotypes, a trend that memory repertoires did not show.

This clonotype occurred a few times. Its antigen is undetermined. A template switching step contributed a universal primer site, while unique molecular identifiers were present in the cDNA. Using its own MiXCR run on the 5' RACE reads, TCRdb lists one record per CDR3 protein. Among some 1,600,000 distinct CDR3 sequences, around a third were seen once, and the ten largest hold about 0.27%. This CDR3 is built from 15 residues. Germline loops: CDR1 SNHLY, CDR2 FYNNEI. With 0 bases removed from V and 7 bases from J, the gap between germline ends came to 13 bases. Sequenced: cord blood. The gene calls are TRBV2 and TRBJ2-1; D is perhaps TRBD2 (5 bases). This sequence was found in a newborn girl in good health. In nucleotides, the CDR3 is TGTGCCAGCAGTGAAGCGCTCCCTAGCTATAATGAGCAGTTCTTC. As protein: CASSEALPSYNEQFF.